This T cell receptor beta chain was obtained from a study of T cells after yellow fever vaccination. Study-wide results and limits: Weaker, the secondary response peaked sooner, at day 5 versus 15.

This clonotype was seen a handful of times. Its antigen remains unidentified. The study made its TCR cDNA through 5'RACE template switching. That step introduced a universal primer site along with UMIs. TCRdb fed the 5' RACE reads into MiXCR, producing one record per CDR3 protein. The top ten clones hold 20% to 25% of a sample with a few hundred thousand distinct CDR3 sequences, about 4% of them seen once. Trimming took 1 base from V and 6 from J; bases not matched to a gene: 8. Per the germline V gene, CDR1 is SGHNT and CDR2 is YENEEA. This CDR3 spans 15 amino acids. The sample consisted of PBMCs, taken 5 days after the yellow fever booster vaccination. The chain recombines TRBV11-3 with TRBJ2-5; the match to TRBD1 covers 7 bases. The TCR sequence derives from a man aged 18 to 30 who received the YFV17D yellow fever vaccine. In DNA, the CDR3 is TGTGCCAGCAGCTTAGGACAGGGCGAAGCGAAGACCCAGTACTTC. Translation: CASSLGQGEAKTQYF. Supplemented by reference TRBV11-3 and TRBJ2-5, the full variable domain reads EAGVVQSPRYKIIEKKQPVAFWCNPISGHNTLYWYLQNLGQGPELLIRYENEEAVDDSQLPKDRFSAERLKGVDSTLKIQPAELGDSAVYLCASSLGQGEAKTQYFGPGTRLLVL.